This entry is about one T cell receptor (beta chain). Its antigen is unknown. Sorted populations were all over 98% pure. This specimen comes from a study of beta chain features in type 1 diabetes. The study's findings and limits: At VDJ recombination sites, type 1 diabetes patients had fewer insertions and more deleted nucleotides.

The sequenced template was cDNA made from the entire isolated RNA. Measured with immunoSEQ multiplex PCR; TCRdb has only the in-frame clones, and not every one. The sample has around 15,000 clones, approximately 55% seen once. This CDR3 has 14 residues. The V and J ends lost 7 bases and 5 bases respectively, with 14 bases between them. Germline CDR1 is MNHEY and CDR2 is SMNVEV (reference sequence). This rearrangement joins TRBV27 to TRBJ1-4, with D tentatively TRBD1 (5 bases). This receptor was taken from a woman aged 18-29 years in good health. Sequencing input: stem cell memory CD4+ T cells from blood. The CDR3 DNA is TGTGCCAGCACCGGGGGGTTGGGGAATGAAAAACTGTTTTTT. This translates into CASTGGLGNEKLFF.